The 18 T cell receptor beta chains below come from one sample, sequenced in a study of blood T cell repertoires in COVID-19. Method: immunoSEQ multiplex PCR; TCRdb's copy keeps in-frame clones and lacks some. The repertoire holds approximately 300,000 clones, around nine tenths seen once, with around 6.8% in the top ten. The material sequenced was peripheral blood. All receptors derive from a woman in her 30s with COVID-19, enrolled during active disease.

The chain couples TRBV28 to TRBJ1-5; TRBD1 agrees at 8 bases. J was trimmed by 5 bases and V by 9 bases; bases with no gene match: 3. The CDR3 sequence is 12 residues long. Germline CDR1 is MDHEN and CDR2 is SYDVKM. The CDR3 protein is CASPTGDQPQHF. CDR3 in DNA: TGTGCCAGTCCGACAGGGGATCAGCCCCAGCATTTT.

The chain has TRBV9 and TRBJ2-3; TRBD1 might be the D (6 bases). CDR1 is SGDLS and CDR2 is YYNGEE in the germline V gene. V dropped 3 bases and J dropped 0 bases, with 11 bases sitting between them. The CDR3 loop spans 15 amino acids. The CDR3 coding sequence is TGTGCCAGCAGCGAGTACAGGGATAGCACAGATACGCAGTATTTT. Translation gives CASSEYRDSTDTQYF.

The chain couples TRBV7-8 to TRBJ1-1; 7 bases align to TRBD1. The V segment lost 1 base and the J segment 0 bases; nucleotides outside the gene matches: 11. The CDR3 length is 18 residues. The germline V gene has CDR1 SGHVS and CDR2 FQNEAQ. As DNA, the CDR3 is TGTGCCAGCAGCTTAGGATCCCCCACAGGGGCCTTGAACACTGAAGCTTTCTTT. Protein sequence: CASSLGSPTGALNTEAFF.

The chain has TRBV6-1 and TRBJ1-1; a weak D match, TRBD1 (6 bases). This CDR3 is built from 15 residues. Deletions cut 3 bases from V and 2 bases from J, with 13 bases between. Germline CDR1 MNHNS, CDR2 SASEGT. CDR3: CASSEPGHLNTEAFF. In DNA, the CDR3 is TGTGCCAGCAGTGAGCCGGGACACCTAAACACTGAAGCTTTCTTT.

V is TRBV7-2 and J is TRBJ1-3; TRBD1 might be the D (6 bases). V lost 4 bases, J lost 4 bases, and 17 bases lay in between. The CDR3 contains 16 residues. Germline-derived CDR1 and CDR2 are SGHTA and FQGNSA. The CDR3 is CASSSQGLVTGNTIYF. For the CDR3, the DNA is TGTGCCAGCAGCTCACAGGGTCTAGTTACCGGAAACACCATATATTTT.

V gene TRBV2 combines with J gene TRBJ1-6; the D gene is possibly TRBD1 (5 bases). The germline V gene has CDR1 SNHLY and CDR2 FYNNEI. CDR3 size: 16 residues. V was shortened by 0 bases and J by 4 bases, with 10 bases between the two germline ends. CDR3 sequence reads: CASSEAGGEYNSPLHF. The CDR3 DNA reads TGTGCCAGCAGTGAAGCGGGGGGGGAATATAATTCACCCCTCCACTTT.

This clone was counted only a few times. The chain recombines TRBV11-2 with TRBJ1-2; no clear D. The V gene lost 1 base and the J gene lost 2 bases, with 5 bases spanning the gap. CDR3 length: 13 amino acids. Germline lookup yields CDR1 SGHAT and CDR2 FQNNGV. DNA of the CDR3: TGTGCCAGCAGCTTAGGGGAGAACTATGGCTACACCTTC. Amino acids: CASSLGENYGYTF. The variable domain in full, with the rest retrieved from reference TRBV11-2 and TRBJ1-2, is EAGVAQSPRYKIIEKRQSVAFWCNPISGHATLYWYQQILGQGPKLLIQFQNNGVVDDSQLPKDRFSAERLKGVDSTLKIQPAKLEDSAVYLCASSLGENYGYTFGSGTRLTVV.

V gene TRBV6-5 combines with J gene TRBJ1-2, with D possibly TRBD1 on 6 matching bases. CDR3 length equals 15 residues. Germline lookup yields CDR1 MNHEY and CDR2 SVGAGI. With 6 bases removed from V and 8 bases from J, the gap between germline ends came to 22 bases. The CDR3 DNA is TGTGCCAGCAGCCACCCATCTTCAGGGGCGTGGGGCTACACCTTC. Amino acid sequence: CASSHPSSGAWGYTF.

This rearrangement joins TRBV6-2 or TRBV6-3 to TRBJ2-3, with 7 bases aligning to TRBD1. The CDR3 has 14 residues. The V segment lost 5 bases and the J segment 3 bases; nucleotides outside the gene matches: 5. Germline CDR1 is MNHEY and CDR2 is SVGEGT. Here the CDR3 DNA reads TGTGCCAGCAGTCCATACAGGGGAACAGATACGCAGTATTTT. Its protein is CASSPYRGTDTQYF.

The chain is built from TRBV7-2 and TRBJ1-2, with D possibly matching TRBD1 (6 bases). Trimming cost V 5 bases and J 3 bases, with 10 bases left between them. CDR3 size: 13 residues. Germline V gene lookup returns CDR1 SGHTA and CDR2 FQGNSA. The CDR3 sequence: CASSQGGDYGYTF. In DNA form, the CDR3 reads TGTGCCAGCAGCCAAGGGGGGGACTATGGCTACACCTTC.

The J gene is TRBJ2-1, the V gene TRBV19, with D unclear. The germline CDR1 and CDR2 sequences are LNHDA and SQIVND (reference sequence). The CDR3 is 13 residues long. V was shortened by 10 bases and J by 4 bases, with 14 bases between the two germline ends. Here the CDR3 DNA reads TGTGCCACCCGCCCCCAGGATTACAATGAGCAGTTCTTC. Translated: CATRPQDYNEQFF.

V usage is TRBV4-3 and J usage is TRBJ1-4, with 7 bases matching TRBD1. Germline-derived CDR1 and CDR2 are LGHNA and YSLEER. The CDR3 length is 15 residues. Trimming cost V 4 bases and J 2 bases; bases outside gene matches: 4. CDR3 nucleotide sequence: TGCGCCAGCAGCCCAACAGGGGCGACTAATGAAAAACTGTTTTTT. Amino acid sequence: CASSPTGATNEKLFF.

The chain links TRBV18 to TRBJ1-6, with 11 nucleotides matching TRBD1. The CDR3 consists of 17 residues. Germline values: CDR1 KGHSH, CDR2 LQKENI. The trim removed 4 bases at V and 5 bases at J, leaving 7 bases unmatched. The CDR3 DNA reads TGTGCCAGCTCACTTTCCGGGACAGGGGGGAATAATTCACCCCTCCACTTT. Translating it yields CASSLSGTGGNNSPLHF.

In DNA, the CDR3 is TGTGCCTGGAGTGTTCTCAGCTCCTACGAGCAGTACTTC. Its translation is CAWSVLSSYEQYF. The chain links TRBV30 to TRBJ2-7; D ambiguous. The V end lost 0 bases, the J end lost 0 bases, and 6 bases lay between the germline ends. The CDR3 spans 13 residues. Germline V gives CDR1 GTSNPN, CDR2 SVGIG (reference sequence).

The V and J genes are TRBV21-1 and TRBJ2-4; the table assigns TRBD1, which was not confirmed against the DNA. TRBV21-1 is a pseudogene. The CDR3 consists of 16 residues. The CDR3 DNA reads as TGTGCCAGCAGCGCGCCGACAGGGAAGTCCAAAAACATTCAGTACTTC. Its protein product is CASSAPTGKSKNIQYF.

The rearrangement links TRBV7-9 to TRBJ2-3; 9 bases agree with TRBD2. The CDR3 spans 17 residues. Trimming removed 5 bases from V and 0 bases from J; junction bases left unmatched: 9. CDR1 is SEHNR and CDR2 is FQNEAQ in the germline V gene (reference sequence). Here the CDR3 reads CASSPRTSATSTDTQYF. CDR3 DNA: TGTGCCAGCAGCCCCCGGACTAGCGCTACTAGCACAGATACGCAGTATTTT.

V and J are TRBV7-3 and TRBJ2-1; maybe TRBD1 (5 bases). The germline V gene encodes CDR1 SGHTA and CDR2 FQGTGA. Trimming took 0 bases from V and 6 from J, leaving 6 bases between them. This CDR3 has 13 residues. The CDR3 loop reads CASSLTGVNEQFF. DNA for the CDR3: TGTGCCAGCAGCTTAACAGGGGTCAATGAGCAGTTCTTC.

V usage is TRBV5-6 and J usage is TRBJ2-2, with D possibly matching TRBD2 (5 bases). Germline CDR1 is SGHDT and CDR2 is YYEEEE. V was pared by 3 bases and J by 6 bases, with 15 bases between. The CDR3 loop spans 15 amino acids. CDR3 DNA sequence: TGTGCCAGCAGCTCCGGACTCTTTCTCCCCGGGGAGCTGTTTTTT. It is translated as CASSSGLFLPGELFF.